Sequencing of this TCR beta chain was carried out in a study of graft-versus-host responses after intestinal transplantation (dated by TCRdb to 2020 to 2023). In terms of the full investigation: Multivisceral, liver-intestinal, or isolated intestinal transplants were received by the recipients. To identify alloreactive clones, pre-transplant mixed lymphocyte reaction products were sequenced and then compared with unstimulated pre-transplant donor and recipient T cells. Rather than going through the commercial service, samples from three later patients were sequenced in-house on an Illumina MiSeq and processed with MiXCR. Donor T cell macrochimerism was defined as a peak of at least 4% donor T cells among recipient peripheral blood mononuclear cells. Of the roughly 25 intestinal transplant recipients enrolled in the cohort, one of whom was a retransplant, a few patients without pretransplant specimens were excluded. After intestinal transplantation, graft-versus-host and host-versus-graft alloreactive T cell clones were followed in the graft, circulation and bone marrow using bulk TCR-beta CDR3 sequencing. Every recipient was given anti-thymocyte globulin induction, then maintenance tacrolimus and steroids for 2 to 3 years.

What the study reported, not specific to this receptor: GvH clones were found in recipient bone marrow, and some of the GvH clones appeared earlier in ileal mucosa or blood, which is consistent with an intestinal mucosal origin. In the allografts of patients with donor T cell macrochimerism, GvH to HvG T cell clonal ratios were high. The conclusions were limited by the relatively low number and heterogeneity of the intestinal transplant patients. Peak levels of circulating GvH clones were associated with declines in HvG clones early after transplant.

Of note for this clone: Its cognate antigen has yet to be identified. There are no base qualities to consult, and no much larger clone falls within one base.

The junction carries 16 bases between V and J, which are trimmed by 4 bases and 3 bases respectively. The germline V gene supplies CDR1 SGHAT and CDR2 FQNNGV. From its cysteine to its phenylalanine, the CDR3 spans 15 amino acids. Only CDR3 DNA remains: 45 bases, in frame from the first base. The time point label on this specimen signifies: cells obtained before transplantation from donor or recipient. CD3+CD4+ and CD3+CD8+ populations were FACS-sorted from unstimulated pre-transplant donor and recipient cells taken from spleen or lymph nodes. Library prep was done by the immunoSEQ multiplex PCR assay. In most patients, genomic DNA was isolated using the Qiagen DNeasy Blood and Tissue Kit and sent frozen to Adaptive Biotechnologies for TCR sequencing. High-throughput TCR-beta CDR3 sequencing of genomic DNA from most patients was performed by Adaptive Biotechnologies. As for the original processing: Adaptive's ImmunoSEQ software supplied the TCR sequencing data for around 19 patients, while MiXCR and VDJtools were used to process a few other patients. CD4 versus CD8 sorting errors were corrected by removing sequences found in both subsets at a frequency ratio below 5:1. CDR3 nucleotide sequences shared between donor and recipient were removed because their origin could not be assigned. At least 2-fold expansion over unstimulated cells and a minimum CFSE-low frequency of 0.002% (template counts) or 0.001% (read counts) were required for clones to be classified as alloreactive. A clone was considered mappable if detected in the sequenced pre-transplant spleen, lymph node, or MLR CFSE-low populations of the donor or recipient. Cumulative frequency of alloreactive clones was calculated as a percentage of all sequences weighted by copy number. As stored in TCRdb, this immuneACCESS dataset retains in-frame rearrangements with V and J assigned. A fraction of the clones does not appear; measured against another copy, unresolved V genes explain less than half of the discrepancy, and the remainder lacks a known reason. The V and J calls and clone size are taken from that table; D and trimming were inferred from the DNA. The sample table contains some 84,000 clones; only one count was recorded for roughly 80% of them. Jointly, the top ten make up roughly 0.8% of the sample.

The starting material was unstimulated CD4+ T cells sorted from spleen or lymph node cells, obtained before intestinal transplant. The clonotype was recovered from a human donor who received an intestinal transplant. The rearrangement combines TRBV11-2 with TRBJ2-7, with TRBD1 tentatively as D gene (6 bases match). The sequenced DNA is TGTGCCAGCAGCTCCCTACATGGACAGAGCTACGAGCAGTACTTC. Its coded protein is CASSSLHGQSYEQYF. The full variable domain, with segments outside the CDR3 supplied by the reference TRBV11-2 and TRBJ2-7 proteins, appears as EAGVAQSPRYKIIEKRQSVAFWCNPISGHATLYWYQQILGQGPKLLIQFQNNGVVDDSQLPKDRFSAERLKGVDSTLKIQPAKLEDSAVYLCASSSLHGQSYEQYFGPGTRLTVT.